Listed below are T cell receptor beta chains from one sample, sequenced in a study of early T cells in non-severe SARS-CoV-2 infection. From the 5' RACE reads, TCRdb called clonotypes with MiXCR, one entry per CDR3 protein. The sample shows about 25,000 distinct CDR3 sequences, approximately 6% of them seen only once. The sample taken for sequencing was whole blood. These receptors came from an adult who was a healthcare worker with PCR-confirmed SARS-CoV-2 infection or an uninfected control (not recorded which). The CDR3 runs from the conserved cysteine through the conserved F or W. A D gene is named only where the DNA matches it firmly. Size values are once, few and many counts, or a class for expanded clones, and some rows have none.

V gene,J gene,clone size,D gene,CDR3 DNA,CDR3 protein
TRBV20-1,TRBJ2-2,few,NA,TGCAGTGCTAAACCCTGGGACGGGGAGCTGTTTTTT,CSAKPWDGELFF
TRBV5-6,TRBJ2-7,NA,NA,TGTGCCAGCAGCTCCGGGTGGACGGGATCGGCTTGGGAGCAGTACTTC,CASSSGWTGSAWEQYF
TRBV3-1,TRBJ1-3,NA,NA,TGTGCCAGCAGCCAACCGGGGACGGCTGGAAACACCATATATTTT,CASSQPGTAGNTIYF
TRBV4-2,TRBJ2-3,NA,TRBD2,TGTGCCAGCAGCCACCAAACTAGCGGGACCACAGATACGCAGTATTTT,CASSHQTSGTTDTQYF
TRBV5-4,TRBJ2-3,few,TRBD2,TGTGCCAGCAGCCCAGGGACTAGCGGGGGGGAGGGGACAGATACGCAGTATTTT,CASSPGTSGGEGTDTQYF
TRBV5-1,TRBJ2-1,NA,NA,TGCGCCAGCAGCTCACAGGGAATCGAAGGGAATGAGCAGTTCTTC,CASSSQGIEGNEQFF
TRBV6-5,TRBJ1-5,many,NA,TGTGCCAGCAGTCCTCTTGGGGGGGAGCCCCAGCATTTT,CASSPLGGEPQHF
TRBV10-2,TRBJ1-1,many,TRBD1,TGCGCCGTACAACAGGGGGCGCGGAACACTGAAGCTTTCTTT,CAVQQGARNTEAFF
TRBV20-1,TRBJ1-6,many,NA,TGCAGTGCTAGTTCTCGAGGGGACTCCTATAATTCACCCCTCCACTTT,CSASSRGDSYNSPLHF
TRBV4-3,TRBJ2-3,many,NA,TGCGCCAGCAGCCAGTTTCGGGGAATAGATACGCAGTATTTT,CASSQFRGIDTQYF
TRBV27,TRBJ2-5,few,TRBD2,TGTGCCAGCAGTTTATCATTCGGGGGGGGCCCTCCTGGGACCCAGTACTTC,CASSLSFGGGPPGTQYF
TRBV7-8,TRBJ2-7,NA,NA,TGTGCCAGCAGCTTATCTACGGGGGCCCTATACGAGCAGTACTTC,CASSLSTGALYEQYF
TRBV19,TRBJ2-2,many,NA,TGTGCCAGTAGTATCCTACTCACGAACACCGGGGAGCTGTTTTTT,CASSILLTNTGELFF
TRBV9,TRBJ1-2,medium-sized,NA,TGTGCCAGCAGCGTTACAGGGAGATTAGGAAATGGCTACACCTTC,CASSVTGRLGNGYTF
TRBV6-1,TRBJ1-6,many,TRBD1,TGTGCCAGCAGAGGGGGATTTGACAGGGTAGGATCACCCCTCCACTTT,CASRGGFDRVGSPLHF
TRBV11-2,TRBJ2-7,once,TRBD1,TGTGCCAGCAGCTTAGCAGGGGGACACTTAACCTACGAGCAGTACTTC,CASSLAGGHLTYEQYF
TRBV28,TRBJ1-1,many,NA,TGTGCCAGCGGGACCGGGCAGCTGATGAACACTGAAGCTTTCTTT,CASGTGQLMNTEAFF
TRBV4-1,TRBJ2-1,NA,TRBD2,TGCGCCAGCAGCCAAGCGGGACTAGCGAGTGAGCAGTTCTTC,CASSQAGLASEQFF
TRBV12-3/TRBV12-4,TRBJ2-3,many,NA,TGTGCCAGCAGTTCGTGGAGGGGGGATACGCAGTATTTT,CASSSWRGDTQYF
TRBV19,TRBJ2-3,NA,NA,TGTGCCAGTAGCCCCCTTCGGGTACAGACAAATACGCAGTATTTT,CASSPLRVQTNTQYF
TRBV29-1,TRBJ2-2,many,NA,TGCAGCGTTGGAGGGAGAGGCGGGGAGCTGTTTTTT,CSVGGRGGELFF
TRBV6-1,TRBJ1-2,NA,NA,TGTGCCAGCAGTATGGACAGCCACGGGCATGGCTACACCTTC,CASSMDSHGHGYTF
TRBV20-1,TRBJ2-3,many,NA,TGCAGTGCCGCTCCCTCGGATACGCAGTATTTT,CSAAPSDTQYF
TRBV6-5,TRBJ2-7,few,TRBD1,TGTGCCAGCAGGGGGACAGGGGGGACCTACGAGCAGTACTTC,CASRGTGGTYEQYF
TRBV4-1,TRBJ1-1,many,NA,TGCGCCAGCAGCCCTGGGAACGGACCTGAAGCTTTCTTT,CASSPGNGPEAFF
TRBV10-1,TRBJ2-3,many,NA,TGCGCCAGCAGTGGGGGGTGGACAGATACGCAGTATTTT,CASSGGWTDTQYF
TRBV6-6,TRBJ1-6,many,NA,TGTGCCAGCAGTGCGGGGGTTGCCTCACCCCTCCACTTT,CASSAGVASPLHF
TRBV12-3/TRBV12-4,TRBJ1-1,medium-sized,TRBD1,TGTGCCAGCAGCTCCGGGACAGTGAACACTGAAGCTTTCTTT,CASSSGTVNTEAFF
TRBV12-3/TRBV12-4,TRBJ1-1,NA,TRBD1,TGTGCCAGCAGTACCCCAGGGGGAGAAGCTTTCTTT,CASSTPGGEAFF
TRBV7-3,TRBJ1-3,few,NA,TGTGCCAGCAGTACCGGCTCTGGAAACACCATATATTTT,CASSTGSGNTIYF
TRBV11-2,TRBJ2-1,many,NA,TGTGCCAGCAGCTTAAGACTAGTCGCCGATGAGCAGTTCTTC,CASSLRLVADEQFF
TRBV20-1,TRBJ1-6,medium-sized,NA,TGCAGTGCTACGGGGGGGGCAATCGTTTCACCCCTCCACTTT,CSATGGAIVSPLHF
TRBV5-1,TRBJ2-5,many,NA,TGCGCCAGCAGCTTTTCGGTCGGTAGCGAAGAGACCCAGTACTTC,CASSFSVGSEETQYF
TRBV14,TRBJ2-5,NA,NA,TGTGCCAGCAGCCCCCTGGGGGGGCAGGAGACCCAGTACTTC,CASSPLGGQETQYF
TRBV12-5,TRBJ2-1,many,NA,TGTGCTAGTGGTCAGACTAGTAACGGTGGCGAGCAGTTCTTC,CASGQTSNGGEQFF
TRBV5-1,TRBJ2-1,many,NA,TGCGCCAGCAGCTTGGGAGAGGGTGAACAGTTCTTC,CASSLGEGEQFF
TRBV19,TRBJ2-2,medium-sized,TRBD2,TGTGCCAGTAGTCTGGGGACTATAAGCACCGGGGAGCTGTTTTTT,CASSLGTISTGELFF
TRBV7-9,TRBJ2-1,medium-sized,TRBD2,TGTGCCAGCAGCTTTGGGGAGGGACTCTTC,CASSFGEGLF
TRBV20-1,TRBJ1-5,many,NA,TGCAGTGCTAACCCGCATACGGGGGGCGGTCAGCCCCAGCATTTT,CSANPHTGGGQPQHF
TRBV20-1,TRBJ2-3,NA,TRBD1,TGCAGTGCTTCCTGGACAGGGGACCCCGGAACGCAGTATTTT,CSASWTGDPGTQYF
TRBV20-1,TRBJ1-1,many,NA,TGCAGTGCCCTTTATAGAGGGCCACTGAACACTGAAGCTTTCTTT,CSALYRGPLNTEAFF
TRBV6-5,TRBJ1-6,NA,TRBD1,TGTGCCAGCAGTTACACCCGACAGGGTGTTTCCCTCCACTTT,CASSYTRQGVSLHF
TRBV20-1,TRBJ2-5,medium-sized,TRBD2,TGCAGTGCTAGCCTAGCGGGGGGGCGAGAGACCCAGTACTTC,CSASLAGGRETQYF
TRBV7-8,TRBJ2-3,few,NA,TGTGCCAGCAGCACATCTAGGACCACGCAGTATTTT,CASSTSRTTQYF
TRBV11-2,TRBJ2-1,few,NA,TGTGCCAGCAGCTTGGGGGGGGCCTCCTACAATGAGCAGTTCTTC,CASSLGGASYNEQFF
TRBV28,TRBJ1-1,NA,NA,TGTGCCAGCAGTTTATACTCCCTGTTGACAATTGGTCCTGAAGCTTTCTTT,CASSLYSLLTIGPEAFF
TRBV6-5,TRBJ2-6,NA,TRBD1,TGTGCCAGCAGCCGCGCGGGACAGGGGAGCAGAGGGGCCAACGTCCTGACTTTC,CASSRAGQGSRGANVLTF
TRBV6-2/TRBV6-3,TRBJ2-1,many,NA,TGTGCCAGCAAATCTCGAGGGTCCTACAATGAGCAGTTCTTC,CASKSRGSYNEQFF
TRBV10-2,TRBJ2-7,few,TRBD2,TGCGCCACAGGATCGGGACTAGCGGGCTCCTACGAGCAGTACTTC,CATGSGLAGSYEQYF
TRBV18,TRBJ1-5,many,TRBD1,TGTGCCAGCTCACCAGAAGGGGGCCCTAAAGCCCAGCATTTT,CASSPEGGPKAQHF
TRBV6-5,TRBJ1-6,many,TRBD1,TGTGCCAGCAGCAGGGACAGGGGAAACTATAATTCACCCCTCCACTTT,CASSRDRGNYNSPLHF
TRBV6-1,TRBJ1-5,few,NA,TGTGCCAGCAGGCGGAACAATCAGCCCCAGCATTTT,CASRRNNQPQHF
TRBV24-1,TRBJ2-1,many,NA,TGTGCCACCAGTGAACAGTACAATGAGCAGTTCTTC,CATSEQYNEQFF
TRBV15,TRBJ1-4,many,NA,TGTGCCACCAGCAGAGATCTCGCACGCGACCTATCTAATGAAAAACTGTTTTTT,CATSRDLARDLSNEKLFF
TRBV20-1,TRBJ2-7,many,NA,TGCAGTGCTAGTCCGGGGTACGAGCAGTACTTC,CSASPGYEQYF
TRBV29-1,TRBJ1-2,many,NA,TGCAGCGTTGGGTCCGGGAAAGACTTTTATGGCTACACCTTC,CSVGSGKDFYGYTF
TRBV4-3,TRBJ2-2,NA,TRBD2,TGCGCCAGCAGCCATGAACCGCCCGGGACTACCCGAGGCCGGGAGCTGTTTTTT,CASSHEPPGTTRGRELFF
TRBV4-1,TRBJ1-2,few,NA,TGCGCCAGCAGCCAACGGGACATGCGGGGCTACACCTTC,CASSQRDMRGYTF